This is a list of T cell receptor beta chains from one sample in a study of T cells in Graves' hyperthyroidism and ophthalmopathy. TCRdb re-called the multiplex PCR reads through MiXCR, storing one row per CDR3 protein. The sample has around 250,000 distinct CDR3 sequences; about 14% are singletons. The sample was blood. The receptors were gathered from a woman between 35 and 50 years old with Graves' hyperthyroidism that later progressed to Graves' ophthalmopathy. The CDR3 runs from the conserved cysteine through the conserved F or W. Only some rows state a clone size, as once, few, many or a class for expanded clones.

clone_size	v_call	j_call	cdr3_aa
many	TRBV5-1	TRBJ2-1	CASSGGQGASGNEQFF
many	TRBV2	TRBJ2-3	CASRERHTDTQYF
.	TRBV7-9	TRBJ2-3	CASLTYYTDTQYF
many	TRBV12-3/TRBV12-4	TRBJ2-5	CASRTAGFQETQYF
.	TRBV7-6	TRBJ2-7	CASSSGLAGNSYEQYF
many	TRBV24-1	TRBJ1-1	CATSDSESRNTEAFF
.	TRBV2	TRBJ2-1	CASSEVGQRYNEQFF
few	TRBV5-1	TRBJ2-5	CASSLGQGYVQETQYF
many	TRBV11-2	TRBJ2-3	CASSFGGSDTQYF
many	TRBV19	TRBJ2-5	CASSIGWRDNQETQYF
many	TRBV11-2	TRBJ2-7	CASRDIKHSEQYF
many	TRBV12-3/TRBV12-4	TRBJ1-2	CASRLTGTNYGYTF
many	TRBV18	TRBJ1-2	CASSRDGQSNYGYTF
few	TRBV27	TRBJ2-3	CASSFRRGDTQYF
.	TRBV3-1	TRBJ1-5	CASSQGDDSNQPQHF
many	TRBV6-2/TRBV6-3	TRBJ2-7	CASRAGLALYEQYF
few	TRBV5-1	TRBJ2-7	CASASGVGYEQYF
.	TRBV27	TRBJ1-5	CASTKKGGQPQHF
few	TRBV15	TRBJ1-5	CATSRDFQPQHF
many	TRBV20-1	TRBJ2-7	CSATGGGRAFAYEQYF
many	TRBV7-9	TRBJ2-3	CASSLDPAGDTQYF
many	TRBV6-6	TRBJ2-3	CASSYSSSLPPDTQYF
many	TRBV20-1	TRBJ2-1	CSTSGRASNEQFF